This T cell receptor (beta chain) originates from a study of blood T cell repertoires in COVID-19. Study summary: Sites in the United States, Italy and Spain provided acute and convalescent COVID-19 samples. T cells, B-cell-depleted T cells, or PBMCs supplied cDNA or gDNA.

Cohorts were determined from participant-reported clinical history. Original processing methods: The authors estimated nucleated cell counts from reference gene primer amplification. The table came from immunoSEQ multiplex PCR; TCRdb's copy has only in-frame clones and leaves some out. V and J calls and clone size are given by that table; D and trimming were obtained from the DNA. The repertoire holds over 250,000 clones, with about 80% as singletons. CDR3 length: 14 residues. The germline V gene has CDR1 SGDLS and CDR2 YYNGEE. V lost 4 bases, J lost 9 bases, and 14 bases lay in between. J is TRBJ1-6 and V is TRBV9; D unclear. Sequenced sample: PBMCs or T cells enriched from blood (not recorded which). The TCR comes from a man aged 25 to 40 with acute COVID-19. Here the CDR3 DNA reads TGTGCCAGCAGCATCCGAAGGGAGAGTTCACCCCTCCACTTT. Its translation: CASSIRRESSPLHF.